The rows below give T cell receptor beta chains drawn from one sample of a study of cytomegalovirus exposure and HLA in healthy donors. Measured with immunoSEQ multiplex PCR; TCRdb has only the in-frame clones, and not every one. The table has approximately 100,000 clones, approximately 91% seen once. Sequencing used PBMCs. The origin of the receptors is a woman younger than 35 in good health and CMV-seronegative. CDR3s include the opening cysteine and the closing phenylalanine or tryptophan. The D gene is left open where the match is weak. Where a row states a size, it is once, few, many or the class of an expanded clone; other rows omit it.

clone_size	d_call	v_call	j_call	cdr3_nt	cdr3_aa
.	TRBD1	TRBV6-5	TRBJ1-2	TGTGCCAGCAGCCACTCCGGGACAGGGGGCGGTGGCTACACCTTC	CASSHSGTGGGGYTF
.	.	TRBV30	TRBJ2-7	TGTGCCTGGAGTGTAATATTCCGGTCAGGATCGACCTACGAGCAGTACTTC	CAWSVIFRSGSTYEQYF
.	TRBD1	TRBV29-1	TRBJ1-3	TGCAGCGTTGAAGGAGACAGGGACGGGGACACCATATATTTT	CSVEGDRDGDTIYF
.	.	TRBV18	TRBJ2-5	TGTGCCAGCTCACCACCTGCCAGTGAGACCCAGTACTTC	CASSPPASETQYF
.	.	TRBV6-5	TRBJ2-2	TGTGCCAGCAGTTACTCGGTCGGTGCCACCGGGGAGCTGTTTTTT	CASSYSVGATGELFF
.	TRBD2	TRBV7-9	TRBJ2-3	TGTGCCAGCAGCTTTAGCGGGAGCACAGATACGCAGTATTTT	CASSFSGSTDTQYF
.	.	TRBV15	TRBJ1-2	TGTGCCACCAGCGTTAGAGGAGGCTACACCTTC	CATSVRGGYTF
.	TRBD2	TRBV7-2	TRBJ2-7	TGTGCCAGCAGCTATCAGCGGGGGGCCTACGAGCAGTACTTC	CASSYQRGAYEQYF
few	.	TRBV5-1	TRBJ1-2	TGCGCCAGCAGCTTAGATCATGAGACTAACTATGGCTACACCTTC	CASSLDHETNYGYTF
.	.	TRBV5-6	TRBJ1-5	TGTGCCAGCAGCTGGGGGCTTACGTCCAATCAGCCCCAGCATTTT	CASSWGLTSNQPQHF
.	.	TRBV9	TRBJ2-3	TGTGCCAGCAGCGTAGGAGCTTTTCACAGCACAGATACGCAGTATTTT	CASSVGAFHSTDTQYF
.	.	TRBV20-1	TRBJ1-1	TGCAGTGCTAGTCGGACAACTGAAGCTTTCTTT	CSASRTTEAFF
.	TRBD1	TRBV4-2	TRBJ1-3	TGTGCCAGCAGCCAGGCCGACAGGGTCTCTGGAAACACCATATATTTT	CASSQADRVSGNTIYF
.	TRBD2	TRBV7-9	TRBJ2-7	TGTGCCAGCAGCTTAGGACTAGCCCGAGTCCATTCCTACGAGCAGTACTTC	CASSLGLARVHSYEQYF
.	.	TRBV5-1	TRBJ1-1	TGCGCCAGCAGCAACGTCGGGGGGCGGAACACTGAAGCTTTCTTT	CASSNVGGRNTEAFF
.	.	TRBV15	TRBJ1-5	TGTGCCACCAGCAGATTCGGCACCGGGGGCAATCAGCCCCAGCATTTT	CATSRFGTGGNQPQHF
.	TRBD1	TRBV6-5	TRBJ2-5	TGTGCCAGCCAATTCTCGGGACAGGGGGCCCCTCAGTACTTC	CASQFSGQGAPQYF